This TCR beta chain was retrieved from a study of cytomegalovirus exposure and HLA in healthy donors. Study-level information: One earlier analysis, a look at roughly 180 million T cells, found almost 120 million unique TCR beta sequences.

CDR1 and CDR2 (germline): SEHNR, FQNEAQ (reference sequence). The CDR3 has 16 residues. With regard to this clone: A junction boundary mismatches the germline segment, possibly from a read error.

It was with 60 Vbeta and 13 Jbeta primers that the PCR ran. Measured with immunoSEQ multiplex PCR; TCRdb has only the in-frame clones, and not every one. The sample consists of about 220,000 clones, 60% to 80% of them appearing once. The receptor was isolated from a woman under 40 in good health and CMV-seronegative. The source material was PBMCs. This chain joins TRBV7-9 and TRBJ2-5; TRBD2 matches 12 bases. The CDR3 DNA follows: TGTTCCAGCAGCGTCGGGACTAGCGGGCGCCAAGAGACCCAGTACTTC. Its protein is CSSSVGTSGRQETQYF.